The 10 T cell receptor beta chains listed next were all sequenced from one sample in a study of regulatory T cells in long-lasting Graves disease. This sample's time point: newly diagnosed GD, antithyroid drugs for less than 3 months. PBMCs provided the RNA from which the TCR library was made. Building of the TCR beta libraries involved iRepertoire HTBI primers and Arm-PCR of CDR3 regions. TCRdb re-analysed the multiplex PCR reads in MiXCR, keeping a single row per CDR3 protein. The profile shows about 470,000 distinct CDR3 sequences, about 15% of them singletons. This sample also appeared in a second study, on T cells in Graves' hyperthyroidism and ophthalmopathy.

The sequenced sample was peripheral blood mononuclear cells (PBMCs), obtained at new diagnosis, from a patient treated with antithyroid drugs. The receptors shown here come from a woman under 40 with Graves disease.

This clonotype was found many times. This chain joins TRBV3-1 and TRBJ2-7, with a weak D call TRBD2 (5 bases). The CDR3 spans 14 residues. The V end lost 4 bases, the J end lost 1 base, and 11 bases lay between the germline ends. Germline loops: CDR1 LGHDT, CDR2 YNNKEL (reference sequence). The CDR3 spells CASSLGLESYEQYF. The CDR3, as DNA: TGTGCCAGCAGCCTCGGACTGGAATCCTACGAGCAGTACTTC.

This clonotype was counted at least ten times. The V and J genes are TRBV30 and TRBJ2-1; 7 bases agree with TRBD2. The V segment lost 2 bases and the J segment 15 bases; nucleotides outside the gene matches: 7. The CDR3 contains 11 residues. The V gene's germline CDR1 is GTSNPN and CDR2 SVGIG (reference sequence). The CDR3 is CAWSITSARFF. CDR3 nucleotide sequence: TGTGCCTGGAGTATAACTAGCGCAAGGTTCTTC.

This clonotype was seen ten or more times. Compared with germline, one end of the junction differs, possibly owing to a read error. This chain joins TRBV5-6 and TRBJ2-5; D may match TRBD1 or TRBD2 (5 bases each). CDR3 length equals 14 residues. The germline CDR1 and CDR2 sequences are SGHDT and YYEEEE. CDR3 DNA: TGCGCCAGCAGCCGAACCGGGGCCCAAGAGACCCAGTACTTC. Translating gives CASSRTGAQETQYF.

The table lists this clonotype with many counts. The V call is TRBV7-3, the J call TRBJ2-1; no definite D call. V was shortened by 3 bases and J by 0 bases, with 15 bases between the two germline ends. Germline V gene data show CDR1 as SGHTA and CDR2 as FQGTGA. The CDR3 is made up of 17 amino acids. CDR3 sequence reads: CASSFESASSSYNEQFF. DNA for the CDR3: TGTGCCAGCAGCTTTGAATCGGCTTCCAGCTCCTACAATGAGCAGTTCTTC.

This clonotype was counted a few times. The chain couples TRBV5-1 to TRBJ1-1, with D tentatively TRBD1 (6 bases). This CDR3 is built from 13 residues. The V end lost 4 bases, the J end lost 1 base, and 8 bases lay between the germline ends. Germline loops: CDR1 SGHRS, CDR2 YFSETQ. CDR3 loop: CASSTGRNTEAFF. For the CDR3, the DNA is TGCGCCAGCAGCACAGGGAGGAACACTGAAGCTTTCTTT.

The table lists this clonotype with many counts. The rearrangement uses TRBV12-3 or TRBV12-4 and TRBJ2-3, with D possibly TRBD2 on 5 matching bases. Trimming took off 4 bases at V and 2 bases at J, with 10 bases between the two ends. The CDR3 contains 14 residues. The CDR3 DNA reads as TGTGCCAGCAGTTGGGGAGTGCACACAGATACGCAGTATTTT. Translation gives CASSWGVHTDTQYF.

CDR3 in amino acids: CASSEAHGTGGDEQYF. The CDR3 DNA follows: TGTGCCAGCAGTGAAGCCCACGGGACAGGTGGTGACGAGCAGTACTTC. The rearrangement joins TRBV6-1 to TRBJ2-7, with 8 positions matching TRBD1. The CDR3 has 16 amino acids. Germline V CDR1 and CDR2: MNHNS, SASEGT. V shed 0 bases, J shed 5 bases, and the junction held 9 bases outside the gene matches.

The V and J genes are TRBV20-1 and TRBJ1-5, with no clear D. CDR1 and CDR2 (germline): DFQATT, SNEGSKA (reference sequence). Deletions cut 6 bases from V and 0 bases from J, with 24 bases between. The CDR3 contains 18 residues. CDR3 coding DNA: TGCAGTGCCACGAAATCCGGCCGTTCCAAGGATAGCAATCAGCCCCAGCATTTT. It specifies CSATKSGRSKDSNQPQHF.

This clonotype was seen a few times. This sequence joins TRBV10-3 and TRBJ1-6; D not certain. With 3 bases removed from V and 6 bases from J, the gap between germline ends came to 9 bases. This CDR3 region has 14 residues. Germline CDR1 is ENHRY and CDR2 is SYGVKD. The CDR3 sequence: CAISEGQSNSPLHF. CDR3 nucleotide sequence: TGTGCCATCAGTGAAGGGCAGAGTAATTCACCCCTCCACTTT.

With respect to this clonotype: Given a much more abundant clone one base away, this may be a read error. The chain combines TRBV5-1 with TRBJ2-1; the D is unclear. Trimming took 5 bases from V and 10 from J, leaving 19 bases between them. The CDR3 runs 14 residues. Germline CDR1 SGHRS, CDR2 YFSETQ. This CDR3 reads CASRPVSLYYEQFF. In nucleotides, the CDR3 is TGCGCCAGCAGACCCGTATCACTCTACTACGAGCAGTTCTTC.